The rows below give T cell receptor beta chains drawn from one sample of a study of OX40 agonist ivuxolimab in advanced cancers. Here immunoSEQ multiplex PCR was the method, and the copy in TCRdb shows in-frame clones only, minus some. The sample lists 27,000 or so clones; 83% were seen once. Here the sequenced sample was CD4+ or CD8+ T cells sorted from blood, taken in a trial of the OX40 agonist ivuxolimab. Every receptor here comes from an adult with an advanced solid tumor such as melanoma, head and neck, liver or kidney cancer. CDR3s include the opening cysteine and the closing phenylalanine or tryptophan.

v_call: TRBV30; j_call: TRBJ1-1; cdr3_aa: CAWSLGSEAFF
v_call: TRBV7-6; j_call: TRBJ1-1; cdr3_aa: CASTPEGSTSTEAFF
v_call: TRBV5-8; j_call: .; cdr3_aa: CASSLSGGEGGYEQYF
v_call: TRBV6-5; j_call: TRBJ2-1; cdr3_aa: CASSPGSSSYNEQFF
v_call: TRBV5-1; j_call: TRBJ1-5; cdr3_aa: CASSLDIMSNQPQHF
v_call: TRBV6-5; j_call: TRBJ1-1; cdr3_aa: CASSRQGATEAFF
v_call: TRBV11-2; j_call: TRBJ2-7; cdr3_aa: CASSYGTGLGSEQYF
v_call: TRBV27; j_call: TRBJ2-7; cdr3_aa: CASSLGRGAGYEQYF
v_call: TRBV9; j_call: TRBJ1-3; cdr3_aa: CASSLRGFSGNTIYF
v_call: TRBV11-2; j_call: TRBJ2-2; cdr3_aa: CASSAVLAGEHTGELFF
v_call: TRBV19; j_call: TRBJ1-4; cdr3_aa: CASSTTGTRIPTNEKLFF
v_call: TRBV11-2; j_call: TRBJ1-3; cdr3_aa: CASSLGGSGNTIYF
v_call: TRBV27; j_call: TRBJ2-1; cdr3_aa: CASSLRYYNEQFF
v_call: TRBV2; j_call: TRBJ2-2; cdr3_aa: CASSNRDLNTGELFF
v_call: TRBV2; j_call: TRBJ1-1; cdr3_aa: CASSLGPSGNTEAFF
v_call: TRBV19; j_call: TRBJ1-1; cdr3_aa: CASSMVQLNTEAFF
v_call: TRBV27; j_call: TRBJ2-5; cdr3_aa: CASSLSVGSIGETQYF
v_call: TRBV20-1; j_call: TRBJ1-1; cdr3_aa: CSAGGGTEAFF
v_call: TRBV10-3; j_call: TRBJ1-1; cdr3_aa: CAISEPWGPQEAFF
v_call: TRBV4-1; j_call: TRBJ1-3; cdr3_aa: CASSQAGEGTGNTIYF
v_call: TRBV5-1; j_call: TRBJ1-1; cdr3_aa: CASSQPTDMNTEAFF
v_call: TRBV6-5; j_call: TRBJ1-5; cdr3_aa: CASSSGQGAQPQHF
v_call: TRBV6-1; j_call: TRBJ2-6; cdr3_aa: CASTRGYGANVLTF
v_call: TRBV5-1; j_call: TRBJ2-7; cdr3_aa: CASSTERGLSYEQYF
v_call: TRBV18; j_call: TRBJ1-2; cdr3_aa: CASSPAGAGDYGYTF
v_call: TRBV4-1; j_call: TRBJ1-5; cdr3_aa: CASSQGTGGSNQPQHF
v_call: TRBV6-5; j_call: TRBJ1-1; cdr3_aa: CASSPDGMNTEAFF
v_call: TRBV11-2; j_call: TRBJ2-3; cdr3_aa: CASSSGGFKDTQYF
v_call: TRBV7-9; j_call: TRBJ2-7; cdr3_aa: CASSDRDRSYEQYF
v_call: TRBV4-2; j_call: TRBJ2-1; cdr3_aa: CASSLTSGGGYEQFF
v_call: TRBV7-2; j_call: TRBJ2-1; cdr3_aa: CASSSRRIMPPNEQFF
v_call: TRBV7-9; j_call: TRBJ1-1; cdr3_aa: CASSEAGRPQKAFF